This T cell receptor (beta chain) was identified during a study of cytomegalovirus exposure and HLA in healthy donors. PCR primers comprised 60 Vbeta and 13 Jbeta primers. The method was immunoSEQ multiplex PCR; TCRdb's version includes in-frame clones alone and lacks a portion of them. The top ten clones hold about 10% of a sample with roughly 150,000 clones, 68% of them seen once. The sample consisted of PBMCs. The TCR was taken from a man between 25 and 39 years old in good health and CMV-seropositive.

The CDR3, as DNA: TGTGCCAGCAGTGCCCGGGGGAGGGACACTGAAGCTTTCTTT. This gives the protein CASSARGRDTEAFF. This chain connects TRBV2 to TRBJ1-1; D is perhaps TRBD1 (5 bases). V was cut by 4 bases and J by 3 bases, with 12 bases left in between. The CDR3 consists of 14 residues. CDR1 is SNHLY, CDR2 FYNNEI, per germline.